This T cell receptor beta chain was found in a study of identical twins. TCRdb reprocessed the 5' RACE reads with MiXCR, giving one entry per CDR3 protein. The sample consists of 350,000 or so distinct CDR3 sequences, more than 9% of them appearing once. This clonotype appeared a single time. Germline values: CDR1 MDHEN, CDR2 SYDVKM. V gave up 5 bases and J gave up 5 bases; unmatched junction bases: 7. The CDR3 is 16 amino acids. The sample was also linked to a second study, of yellow fever vaccine responses in identical twins.

The specimen sequenced was CD8+ T cells sorted from blood. The chain combines TRBV28 with TRBJ2-5, with TRBD2 matching over 14 bases. The TCR was taken from a woman in her late teens or twenties in good health. The CDR3, as DNA: TGTGCCAGCAGTACGGGGACTAGCGGGGGCCGGGAGACCCAGTACTTC. It specifies CASSTGTSGGRETQYF.